The clone carrying this T cell receptor (beta chain) occurred many times. The antigen remains undetermined. Per the germline V gene, CDR1 is SGHDN and CDR2 is FVKESK. The CDR3 sequence is 14 residues long. With 6 bases clipped from V and 9 bases from J, the junction kept 8 bases outside the gene matches. The data were taken from a study of T cells in Graves' hyperthyroidism and ophthalmopathy. Broader study findings: Prediction of ophthalmopathy progression came a median roughly 6.4 months pre-onset. Most expanded thyroid clonotypes above 0.001 also appeared in blood. Ophthalmopathy stood apart from stable hyperthyroidism in a 13 V-J model.

Graves' hyperthyroidism without ophthalmopathy progression within 18 months was termed stable. Amplified TCR beta CDR3 regions came from RNA transcripts. RT-PCR in the first round (using the HTBI primer set) targeted the TCR CDR3. TCRdb re-called the multiplex PCR reads through MiXCR, storing one row per CDR3 protein. In the table there are 350,000 to 400,000 distinct CDR3 sequences, under 15% of which are singletons. The genes are TRBV14 and TRBJ2-3; TRBD2 agrees at 11 bases. The sequence was obtained from a woman between 25 and 40 years old with Graves' hyperthyroidism. Sequencing was performed on blood. The CDR3 DNA sequence: TGTGCCAGCAGTCTAACTAGCGGGAGAGGGACGCAGTATTTT. Protein product: CASSLTSGRGTQYF.